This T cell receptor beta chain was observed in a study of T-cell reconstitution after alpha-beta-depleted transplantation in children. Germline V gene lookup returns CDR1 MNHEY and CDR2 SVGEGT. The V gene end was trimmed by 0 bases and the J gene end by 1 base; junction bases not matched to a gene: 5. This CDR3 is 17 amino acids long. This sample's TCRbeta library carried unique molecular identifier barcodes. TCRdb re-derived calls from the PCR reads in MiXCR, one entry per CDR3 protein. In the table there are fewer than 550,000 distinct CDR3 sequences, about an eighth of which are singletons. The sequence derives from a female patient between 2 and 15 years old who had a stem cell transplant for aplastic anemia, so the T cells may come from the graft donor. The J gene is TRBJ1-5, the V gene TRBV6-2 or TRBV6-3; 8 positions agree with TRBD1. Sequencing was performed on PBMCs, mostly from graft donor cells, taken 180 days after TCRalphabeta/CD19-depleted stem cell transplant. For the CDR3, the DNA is TGTGCCAGCAGTTACTCGATCAGGGGGCCGAGCAATCAGCCCCAGCATTTT. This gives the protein CASSYSIRGPSNQPQHF.